The 13 T cell receptor beta chains given below trace back to one sample, sequenced in a study of OX40 agonist ivuxolimab in advanced cancers. Sequencing used immunoSEQ multiplex PCR; TCRdb keeps in-frame clones, though not all of them. The table shows approximately 160,000 clones, with 94% occurring only once. Material: CD4+ or CD8+ T cells sorted from blood, obtained in a trial of the OX40 agonist ivuxolimab. These receptors were obtained from an adult with an advanced solid tumor such as melanoma, head and neck, liver or kidney cancer.

CDR3: CASSLGLVADTQYF. The CDR3 region has the DNA TGCGCCAGCAGCTTGGGACTAGTCGCAGATACGCAGTATTTT. The chain couples TRBV5-1 to TRBJ2-3, with D possibly being TRBD2 (6 bases). This CDR3 region has 14 residues. Germline CDR1 and CDR2: SGHRS and YFSETQ. Trimming stripped 0 bases from V and 4 bases from J, with 9 bases between.

The chain recombines TRBV7-2 with TRBJ2-7; 8 bases are shared with TRBD1. The CDR3 contains 15 residues. Trimming cost V 7 bases and J 2 bases; bases outside gene matches: 10. The germline V gene encodes CDR1 SGHTA and CDR2 FQGNSA. The CDR3 DNA reads TGTGCCAGCATCCCGGGATCGGACAGGGCCTACGAGCAGTACTTC. It codes for CASIPGSDRAYEQYF.

The V and J genes are TRBV4-3 and TRBJ2-3, with TRBD2 matching over 8 bases. The trim removed 0 bases at V and 2 bases at J, leaving 4 bases unmatched. The length of the CDR3 is 16 residues. Germline V gives CDR1 LGHNA, CDR2 YSLEER. In nucleotides, the CDR3 is TGCGCCAGCAGCCAAGATGGGCGGGGGGTCACAGATACGCAGTATTTT. Translation gives CASSQDGRGVTDTQYF.

V and J are TRBV28 and TRBJ2-7; no reliable D call. V lost 1 base, J lost 1 base, and 11 bases lay in between. The CDR3 extends over 15 amino acids. Germline CDR1 MDHEN, CDR2 SYDVKM. CDR3 coding DNA: TGTGCCAGCAGTTTATTGCCTCGGCAGTCCTACGAGCAGTACTTC. Amino acids: CASSLLPRQSYEQYF. The variable domain in full, completed from reference TRBV28 and TRBJ2-7, reads DVKVTQSSRYLVKRTGEKVFLECVQDMDHENMFWYRQDPGLGLRLIYFSYDVKMKEKGDIPEGYSVSREKKERFSLILESASTNQTSMYLCASSLLPRQSYEQYFGPGTRLTVT.

In nucleotides, the CDR3 is TGTGCCAGTAGTATGAGGGTGTCGGGTCGTCTGAATCTTTATGGCTACACCTTC. Translating it yields CASSMRVSGRLNLYGYTF. The chain uses TRBV19 and TRBJ1-2; no reliable D call. V gave up 3 bases and J gave up 5 bases, with 25 bases separating them. The CDR3 runs to 18 residues. Germline V lookup: CDR1 LNHDA, CDR2 SQIVND (reference sequence).

The V call is TRBV5-1, the J call TRBJ2-2; a weak D match, TRBD1 (6 bases). V lost 0 bases and J 7 bases, leaving 7 bases between the germline ends. The CDR3 is made up of 13 amino acids. The germline V gene encodes CDR1 SGHRS and CDR2 YFSETQ. The CDR3: CASSLDRVGELFF. The CDR3 coding sequence is TGCGCCAGCAGCTTGGACAGGGTCGGGGAGCTGTTTTTT.

This clone was seen only once. The chain carries TRBV6-5 and TRBJ1-1; D ambiguous. Germline CDR1 reads MNHEY; CDR2 reads SVGAGI. This CDR3 comprises 15 residues. Trimming stripped 0 bases from V and 0 bases from J, with 8 bases between. The CDR3 here is CASSYSRAVNTEAFF. The CDR3 coding sequence is TGTGCCAGCAGTTACTCGAGGGCGGTGAACACTGAAGCTTTCTTT.

This clone has a single count. The chain couples TRBV5-6 to TRBJ2-1; 10 bases are a match to TRBD2. CDR1 SGHDT and CDR2 YYEEEE come from the germline V gene. The CDR3 is made up of 15 amino acids. J was trimmed by 9 bases and V by 1 base; bases with no gene match: 7. In DNA form, the CDR3 reads TGTGCCAGCAGCTTGCGGAGCGGGAGGGCCGGTGAGCAGTTCTTC. Residues: CASSLRSGRAGEQFF.

The chain employs TRBV7-9 and TRBJ1-1; D gene unclear. Trimming cost V 0 bases and J 8 bases, with 7 bases left between them. The CDR3 loop spans 12 amino acids. CDR1 SEHNR and CDR2 FQNEAQ come from the germline V gene (reference sequence). CDR3 loop: CASSLARGEAFF. The CDR3 DNA sequence: TGTGCCAGCAGCTTAGCGCGAGGAGAAGCTTTCTTT.

DNA for the CDR3: TGTGCCTGGAGTGAGAGGGGACGGACCCAGTACTTC. Residues: CAWSERGRTQYF. V usage is TRBV30 and J usage is TRBJ2-5, with D tentatively TRBD1 or TRBD2 (5 bases each). This CDR3 has 12 amino acids. Per germline, CDR1 GTSNPN and CDR2 SVGIG (reference sequence). With 1 base removed from V and 7 bases from J, the gap between germline ends came to 10 bases.

J is TRBJ1-2 and V is TRBV18, with 7 nucleotides matching TRBD1. Trimming at V came to 8 bases and at J to 5 bases, leaving 8 bases not matched to a gene. CDR1 KGHSH and CDR2 LQKENI come from the germline V gene. The CDR3 covers 13 residues. CDR3 residues: CASEGGGLYGYTF. CDR3 coding DNA: TGTGCCAGCGAAGGGGGCGGCTTGTATGGCTACACCTTC. Full variable domain (outside the CDR3, taken from reference TRBV18 and TRBJ1-2): NAGVMQNPRHLVRRRGQEARLRCSPMKGHSHVYWYRQLPEEGLKFMVYLQKENIIDESGMPKERFSAEFPKEGPSILRIQQVVRGDSAAYFCASEGGGLYGYTFGSGTRLTVV.

The chain carries TRBV10-3 and TRBJ1-2, with 12 bases aligning to TRBD1. The CDR3 consists of 17 residues. Germline values: CDR1 ENHRY, CDR2 SYGVKD. The V segment lost 8 bases and the J segment 7 bases; nucleotides outside the gene matches: 17. CDR3 bases: TGTGCCATCGGAGCCGGGACAGGGGGCGTCGGGTATTCTGGCTACACCTTC. Residues: CAIGAGTGGVGYSGYTF.

The rearrangement uses TRBV5-1 and TRBJ1-1; D is ambiguous. This CDR3 comprises 15 residues. CDR1 is SGHRS and CDR2 is YFSETQ in the germline V gene. Between the trimmed V and J ends, which lost 4 bases and 1 base, there was a span of 14 bases. As DNA, the CDR3 is TGCGCCAGCAGCCCCTCTGGCAGCAAGAACACTGAAGCTTTCTTT. Translation gives CASSPSGSKNTEAFF.